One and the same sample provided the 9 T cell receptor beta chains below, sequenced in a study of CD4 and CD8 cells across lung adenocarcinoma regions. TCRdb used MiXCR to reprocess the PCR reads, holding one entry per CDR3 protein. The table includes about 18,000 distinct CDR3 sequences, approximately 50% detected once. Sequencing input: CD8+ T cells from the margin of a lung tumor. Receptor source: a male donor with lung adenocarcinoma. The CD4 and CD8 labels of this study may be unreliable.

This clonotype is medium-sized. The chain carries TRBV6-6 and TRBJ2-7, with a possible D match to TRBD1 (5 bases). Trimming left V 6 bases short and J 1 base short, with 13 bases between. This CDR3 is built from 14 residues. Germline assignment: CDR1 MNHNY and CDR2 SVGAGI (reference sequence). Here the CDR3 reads CASRLPGNSYEQYF. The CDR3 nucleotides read TGTGCCAGCAGACTACCAGGGAATTCCTACGAGCAGTACTTC.

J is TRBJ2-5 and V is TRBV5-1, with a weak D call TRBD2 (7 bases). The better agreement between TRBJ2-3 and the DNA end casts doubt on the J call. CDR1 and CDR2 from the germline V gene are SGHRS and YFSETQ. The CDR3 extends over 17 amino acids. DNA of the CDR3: TGCGCCAGCAGCTTGAATATAGGGGGAGGGGACCCAGAGACCCAGTATTTT. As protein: CASSLNIGGGDPETQYF.

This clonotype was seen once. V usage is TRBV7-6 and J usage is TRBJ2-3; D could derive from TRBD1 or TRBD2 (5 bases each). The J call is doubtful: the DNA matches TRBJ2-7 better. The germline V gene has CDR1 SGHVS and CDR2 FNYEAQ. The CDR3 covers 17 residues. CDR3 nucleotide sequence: TGTGCCAGCAGCGTGGGATCGGGGACCGGGGTCCAAGAGACGCAGTACTTC. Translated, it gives CASSVGSGTGVQETQYF.

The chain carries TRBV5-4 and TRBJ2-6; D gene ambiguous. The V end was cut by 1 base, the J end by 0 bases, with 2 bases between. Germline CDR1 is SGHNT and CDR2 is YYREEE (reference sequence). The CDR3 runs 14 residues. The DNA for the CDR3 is TGTGCCAGCAGCTTGATCTCTGGGGCCAACGTCCTGACTTTC. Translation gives CASSLISGANVLTF.

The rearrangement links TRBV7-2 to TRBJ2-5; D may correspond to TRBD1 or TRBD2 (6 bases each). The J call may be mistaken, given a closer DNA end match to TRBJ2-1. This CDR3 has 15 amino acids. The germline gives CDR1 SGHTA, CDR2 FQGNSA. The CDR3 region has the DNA TGTGCCAGCAGCCGTAGGGGGAGGATCGAAGAGACCCAGTTCTTC. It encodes CASSRRGRIEETQFF.

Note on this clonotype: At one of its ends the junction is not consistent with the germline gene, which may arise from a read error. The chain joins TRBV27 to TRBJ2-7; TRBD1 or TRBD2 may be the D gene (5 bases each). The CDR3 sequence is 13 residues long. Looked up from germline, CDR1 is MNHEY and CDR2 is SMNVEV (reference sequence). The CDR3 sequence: CASSLTGAYDQNF. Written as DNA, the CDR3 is TGTGCCAGCAGTTTGACCGGGGCCTACGACCAGAACTTC.

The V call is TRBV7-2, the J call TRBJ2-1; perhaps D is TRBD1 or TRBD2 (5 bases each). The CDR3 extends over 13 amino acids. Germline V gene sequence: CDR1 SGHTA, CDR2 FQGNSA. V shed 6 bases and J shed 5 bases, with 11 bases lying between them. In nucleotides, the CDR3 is TGTGCCAGCAGGTCTAGGGGAGACAATGAGCAGTTCTTC. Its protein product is CASRSRGDNEQFF.

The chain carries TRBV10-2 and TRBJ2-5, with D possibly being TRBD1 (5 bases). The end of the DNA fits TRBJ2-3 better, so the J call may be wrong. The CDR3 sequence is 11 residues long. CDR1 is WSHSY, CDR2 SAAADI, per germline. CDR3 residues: CGGSDQVTQYF. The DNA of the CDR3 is TGCGGGGGCAGTGACCAAGTGACCCAGTATTTT.

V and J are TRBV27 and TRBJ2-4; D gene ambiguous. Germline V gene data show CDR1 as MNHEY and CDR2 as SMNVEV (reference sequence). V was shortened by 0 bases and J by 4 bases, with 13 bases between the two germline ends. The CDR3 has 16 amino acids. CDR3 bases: TGTGCCAGCAGTTTATCCGTTAGGCTAATAAAAAACATTCAGTACTTC. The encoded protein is CASSLSVRLIKNIQYF.